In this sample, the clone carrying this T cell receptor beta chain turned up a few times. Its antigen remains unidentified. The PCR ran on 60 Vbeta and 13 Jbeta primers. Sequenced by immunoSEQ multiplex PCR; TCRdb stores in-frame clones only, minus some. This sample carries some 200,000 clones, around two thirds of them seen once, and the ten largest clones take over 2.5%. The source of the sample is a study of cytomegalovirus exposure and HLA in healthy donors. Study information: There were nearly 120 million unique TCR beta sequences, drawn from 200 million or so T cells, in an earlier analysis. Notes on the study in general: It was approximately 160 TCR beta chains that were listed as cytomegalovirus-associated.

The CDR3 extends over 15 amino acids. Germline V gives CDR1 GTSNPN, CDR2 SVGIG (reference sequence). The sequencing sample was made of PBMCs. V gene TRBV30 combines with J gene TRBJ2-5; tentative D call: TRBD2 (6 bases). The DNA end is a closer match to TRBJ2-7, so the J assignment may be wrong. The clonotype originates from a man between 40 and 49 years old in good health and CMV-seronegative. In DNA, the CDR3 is TGTGCCTGGAGTGTATTAGGCGGGGTTTCCTACGAGCAGTACTTC. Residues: CAWSVLGGVSYEQYF.